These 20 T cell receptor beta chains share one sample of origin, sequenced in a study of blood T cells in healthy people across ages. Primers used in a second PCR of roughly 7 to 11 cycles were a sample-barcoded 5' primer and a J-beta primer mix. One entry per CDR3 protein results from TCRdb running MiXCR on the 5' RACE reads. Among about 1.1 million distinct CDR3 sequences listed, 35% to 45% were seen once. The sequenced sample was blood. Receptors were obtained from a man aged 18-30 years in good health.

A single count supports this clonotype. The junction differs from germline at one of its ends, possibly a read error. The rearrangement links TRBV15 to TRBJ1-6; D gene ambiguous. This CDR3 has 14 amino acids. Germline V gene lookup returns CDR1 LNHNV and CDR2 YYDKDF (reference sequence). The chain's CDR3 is CATSGDGRDSPLHF. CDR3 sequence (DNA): TGTGCCACCAGCGGAGACGGTAGAGATTCACCCCTCCACTTT.

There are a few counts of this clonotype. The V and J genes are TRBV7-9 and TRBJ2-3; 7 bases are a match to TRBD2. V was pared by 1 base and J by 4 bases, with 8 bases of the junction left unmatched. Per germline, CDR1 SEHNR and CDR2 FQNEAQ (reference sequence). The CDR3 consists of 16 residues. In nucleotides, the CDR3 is TGTGCCAGCAGCTTAGGGGAGGGAAGCGGACCAGATACGCAGTATTTT. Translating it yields CASSLGEGSGPDTQYF.

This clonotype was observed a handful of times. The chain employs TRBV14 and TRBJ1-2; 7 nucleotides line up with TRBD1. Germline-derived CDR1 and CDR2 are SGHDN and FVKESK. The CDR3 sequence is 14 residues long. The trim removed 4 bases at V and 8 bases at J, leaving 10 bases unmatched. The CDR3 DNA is TGTGCCAGCAGCCGAGGGGGCGGAGAGCAAGGCTACACCTTC. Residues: CASSRGGGEQGYTF.

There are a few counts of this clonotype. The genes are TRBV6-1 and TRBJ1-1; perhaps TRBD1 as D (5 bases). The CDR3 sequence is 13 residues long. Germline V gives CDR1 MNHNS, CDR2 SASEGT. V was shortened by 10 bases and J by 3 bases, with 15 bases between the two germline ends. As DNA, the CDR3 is TGTGCCACCTCCCGGAGGGGAGACACTGAAGCTTTCTTT. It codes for CATSRRGDTEAFF.

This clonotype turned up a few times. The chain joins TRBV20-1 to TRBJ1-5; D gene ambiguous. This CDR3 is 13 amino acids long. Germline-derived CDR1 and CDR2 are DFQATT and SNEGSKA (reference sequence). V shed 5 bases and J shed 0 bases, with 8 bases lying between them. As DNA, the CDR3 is TGCAGTGCTCGCGGGAGTAGCAATCAGCCCCAGCATTTT. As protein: CSARGSSNQPQHF.

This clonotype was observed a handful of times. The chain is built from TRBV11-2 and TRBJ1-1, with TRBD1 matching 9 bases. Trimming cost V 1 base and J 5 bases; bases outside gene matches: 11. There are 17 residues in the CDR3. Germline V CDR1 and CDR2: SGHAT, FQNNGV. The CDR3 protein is CASSLGEYRGLRTEAFF. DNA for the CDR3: TGTGCCAGCAGCTTAGGGGAATACAGGGGGCTGCGGACTGAAGCTTTCTTT. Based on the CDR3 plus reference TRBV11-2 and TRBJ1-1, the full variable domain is EAGVAQSPRYKIIEKRQSVAFWCNPISGHATLYWYQQILGQGPKLLIQFQNNGVVDDSQLPKDRFSAERLKGVDSTLKIQPAKLEDSAVYLCASSLGEYRGLRTEAFFGQGTRLTVV.

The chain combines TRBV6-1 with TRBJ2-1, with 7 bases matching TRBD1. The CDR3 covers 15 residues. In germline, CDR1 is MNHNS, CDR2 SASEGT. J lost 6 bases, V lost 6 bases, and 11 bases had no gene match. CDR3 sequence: CASRMGQPSPNEQFF. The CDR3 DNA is TGTGCCAGCAGGATGGGACAGCCGTCTCCCAATGAGCAGTTCTTC.

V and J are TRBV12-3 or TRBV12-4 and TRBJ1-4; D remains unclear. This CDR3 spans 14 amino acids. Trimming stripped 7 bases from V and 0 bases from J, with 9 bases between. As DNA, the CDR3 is TGTGCCAGCACCGGGAGGGCAACTAATGAAAAACTGTTTTTT. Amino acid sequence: CASTGRATNEKLFF.

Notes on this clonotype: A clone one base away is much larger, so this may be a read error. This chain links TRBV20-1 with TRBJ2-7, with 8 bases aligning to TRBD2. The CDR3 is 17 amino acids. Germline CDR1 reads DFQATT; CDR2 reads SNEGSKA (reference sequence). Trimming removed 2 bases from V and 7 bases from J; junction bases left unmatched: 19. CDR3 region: CSARPTGGGSDYNEQYF. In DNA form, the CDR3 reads TGCAGTGCTAGACCGACTGGCGGGGGGTCTGATTACAATGAGCAGTACTTC.

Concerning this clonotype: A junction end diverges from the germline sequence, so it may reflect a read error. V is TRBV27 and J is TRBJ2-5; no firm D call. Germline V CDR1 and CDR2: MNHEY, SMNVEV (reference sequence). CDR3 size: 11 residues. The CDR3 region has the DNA TGTGCCAACAGTTCGGAAGAGGCCCAGTACTTC. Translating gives CANSSEEAQYF.

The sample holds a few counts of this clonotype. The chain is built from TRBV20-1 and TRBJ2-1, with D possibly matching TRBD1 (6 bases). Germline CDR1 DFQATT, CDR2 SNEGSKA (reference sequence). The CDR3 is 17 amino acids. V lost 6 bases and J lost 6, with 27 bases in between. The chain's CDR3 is CSAHRGGGQLIGNEQFF. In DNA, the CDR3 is TGCAGTGCCCACAGAGGTGGTGGACAGCTTATTGGCAATGAGCAGTTCTTC.

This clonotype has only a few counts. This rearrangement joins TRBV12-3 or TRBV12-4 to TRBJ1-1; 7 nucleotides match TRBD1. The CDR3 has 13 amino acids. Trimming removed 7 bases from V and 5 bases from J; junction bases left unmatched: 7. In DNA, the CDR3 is TGTGCCAGCACCCGTACAGGGGAGACTGAAGCTTTCTTT. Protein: CASTRTGETEAFF.

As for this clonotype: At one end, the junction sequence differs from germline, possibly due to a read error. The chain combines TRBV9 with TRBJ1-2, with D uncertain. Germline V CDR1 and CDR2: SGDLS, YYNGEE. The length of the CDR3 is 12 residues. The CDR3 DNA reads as TGTGCCAGCAGCGTAGACGGGGAAGGCTGCACCTTC. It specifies CASSVDGEGCTF.

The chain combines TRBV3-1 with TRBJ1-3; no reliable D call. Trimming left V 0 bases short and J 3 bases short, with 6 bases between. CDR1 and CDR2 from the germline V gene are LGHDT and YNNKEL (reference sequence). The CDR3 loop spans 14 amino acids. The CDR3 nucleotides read TGTGCCAGCAGCCAAGACAGGAGTGGAAACACCATATATTTT. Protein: CASSQDRSGNTIYF.

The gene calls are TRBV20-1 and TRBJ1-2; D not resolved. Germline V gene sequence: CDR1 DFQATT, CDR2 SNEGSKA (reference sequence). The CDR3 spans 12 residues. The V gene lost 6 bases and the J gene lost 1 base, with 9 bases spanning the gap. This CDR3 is CSAWGSNYGYTF. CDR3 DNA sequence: TGCAGTGCCTGGGGAAGTAACTATGGCTACACCTTC.

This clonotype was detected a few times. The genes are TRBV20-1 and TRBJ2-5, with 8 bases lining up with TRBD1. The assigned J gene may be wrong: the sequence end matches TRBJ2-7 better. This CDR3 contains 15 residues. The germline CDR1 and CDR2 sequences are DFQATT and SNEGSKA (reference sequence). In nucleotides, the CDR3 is TGCAGTGCTAGAGATCCCCAGGGGGCGCAGTCCGAGCAGTACTTC. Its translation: CSARDPQGAQSEQYF.

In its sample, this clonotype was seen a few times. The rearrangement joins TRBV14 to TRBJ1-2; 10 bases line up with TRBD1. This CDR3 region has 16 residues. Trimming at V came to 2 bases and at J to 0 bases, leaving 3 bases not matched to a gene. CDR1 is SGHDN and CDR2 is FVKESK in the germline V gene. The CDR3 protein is CASSQRQGAANYGYTF. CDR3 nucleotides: TGTGCCAGCAGCCAAAGACAGGGGGCTGCTAACTATGGCTACACCTTC.

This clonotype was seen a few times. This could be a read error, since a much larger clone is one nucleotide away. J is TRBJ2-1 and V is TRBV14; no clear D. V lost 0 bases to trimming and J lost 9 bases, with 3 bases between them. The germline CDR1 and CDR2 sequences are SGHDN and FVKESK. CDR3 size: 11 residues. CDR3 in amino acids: CASSQEVEQFF. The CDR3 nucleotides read TGTGCCAGCAGCCAAGAGGTTGAGCAGTTCTTC.

The CDR3 sequence: CASSPMQGLKTNYGYTF. CDR3 DNA: TGCGCCAGCAGCCCCATGCAGGGGCTGAAGACTAACTATGGCTACACCTTC. The genes are TRBV4-1 and TRBJ1-2; tentatively, D is TRBD1 (6 bases). V shed 4 bases and J shed 0 bases, with 18 bases lying between them. Looked up from germline, CDR1 is MGHRA and CDR2 is YSYEKL. The CDR3 is made up of 17 amino acids.

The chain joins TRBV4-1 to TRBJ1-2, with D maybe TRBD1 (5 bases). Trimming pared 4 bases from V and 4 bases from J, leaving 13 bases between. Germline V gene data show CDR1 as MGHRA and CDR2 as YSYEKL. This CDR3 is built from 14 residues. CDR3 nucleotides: TGCGCCAGCAGCCCGTTAGGGGATATCTATGGCTACACCTTC. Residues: CASSPLGDIYGYTF.